This T cell receptor (beta chain) emerged from a study of blood T cell repertoires in COVID-19 (TCRdb year 2020). Turning to the overall study: Collaborator samples came from the United States, Italy and Spain and covered acute and convalescent phases of COVID-19. The samples were drawn from two sources: the first 160 participants of the ongoing ImmuneRACE study, and 1,254 subjects contributed by 6 global collaborators. Sample metadata almost always included a de-identified subject ID, COVID-19 status, age in years and sex. Where HLA class I and class II types were available, the types were taken from metadata supplied by the sample provider, not from assay-based typing. Subjects who had been exposed to COVID-19, were actively infected with it, or had recovered from it provided the deeply sampled blood TCRbeta repertoires that made up the dataset. The prospective study material was composed of cDNA or gDNA derived from T cells, B-cell-depleted T cells, or PBMCs. The repertoires were made available in a free public database intended to serve as a resource for research on the immune response to SARS-CoV-2.

Enrolling through a virtual design, the prospective study's participants ranged in age from roughly 18 to 100 years and lived across around 25 United States geographic areas. In the prospective study, cohorts were assigned on the basis of participant-reported clinical history obtained from a screening survey and a study questionnaire. Mobile phlebotomists in the prospective study collected whole blood, serum and a nasopharyngeal or oropharyngeal swab from every participant. Additional blood draws and questionnaires over an approximately two-month period could optionally be provided by prospective study participants. Blood samples from the prospective study were shipped frozen or at room temperature prior to DNA extraction. The immunoSEQ Assay, a bias-controlled multiplex PCR, was used to amplify TCRbeta CDR3 regions from genomic DNA. The paper's data handling went like this. The number of nucleated cells in each sample was estimated from the amplification of reference gene primers within the assay. To quantify the absolute abundance of each unique TCRbeta CDR3 rearrangement, sequence reads were collapsed and filtered. Productive Simpson clonality was computed per sample as the square root of Simpson's diversity index over productive rearrangements. TCRdb's version of the immuneACCESS table is confined to in-frame rearrangements and falls short of the full clone set. An unresolved V gene accounts for under half of the shortfall where checked; the remainder is of unknown origin. V and J calls plus clone size are reproduced from that table; the DNA served to infer D and trimming. For this sample the table gives 140,000 or so clones, of which just under 85% were detected only once. The ten largest make up roughly 3.4% of the sample.

The research as a whole found: The quantity of clinical and demographic metadata differed by source and by participant and was supplied without curation.

Comment on this clone: Which antigen it targets is not known. The record has no base qualities; no much larger clone is one base away.

The germline V gene (reference sequence) specifies GTSNPN as CDR1 and SVGIG as CDR2. Reading from cysteine to phenylalanine, the CDR3 counts 13 amino acids. Only the CDR3 DNA is retained, 39 bases long and in frame from the first base. Trimming at the junction amounts to 8 bases on V and 2 bases on J, and the germline ends lie 15 bases apart. In this chain, TRBV30 is recombined with TRBJ1-1, with the identity of the D gene unclear. The clonotype comes from a woman in her fifties or sixties with acute COVID-19. Sequencing used PBMCs or T cells enriched from blood (not recorded which). The DNA is TGTGCCGGTAAACGGTTGACTAACACTGAAGCTTTCTTT. The encoded protein is CAGKRLTNTEAFF.